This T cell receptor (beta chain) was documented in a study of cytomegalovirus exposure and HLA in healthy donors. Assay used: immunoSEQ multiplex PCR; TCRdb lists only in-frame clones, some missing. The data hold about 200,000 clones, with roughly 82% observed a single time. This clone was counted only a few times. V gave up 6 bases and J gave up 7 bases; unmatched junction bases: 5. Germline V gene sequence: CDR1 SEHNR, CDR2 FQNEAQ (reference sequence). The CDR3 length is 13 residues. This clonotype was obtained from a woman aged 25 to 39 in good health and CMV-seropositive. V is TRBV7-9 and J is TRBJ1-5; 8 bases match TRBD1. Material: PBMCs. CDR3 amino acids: CASSPTGVQPQHF. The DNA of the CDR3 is TGTGCCAGCAGTCCGACAGGGGTCCAGCCCCAGCATTTT. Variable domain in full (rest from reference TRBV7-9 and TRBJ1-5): DTGVSQNPRHKITKRGQNVTFRCDPISEHNRLYWYRQTLGQGPEFLTYFQNEAQLEKSRLLSDRFSAERPKGSFSTLEIQRTEQGDSAMYLCASSPTGVQPQHFGDGTRLSIL.